This T cell receptor beta chain was captured by sequencing in a study of molecular identifiers for immune sequencing clone quantification. Trimming removed 1 base from V and 5 bases from J, with 14 bases in between. The CDR3 extends over 15 amino acids. CDR1 MDHEN and CDR2 SYDVKM come from the germline V gene. TCRdb fed the PCR reads into MiXCR, producing one record per CDR3 protein. The top ten hold 3% to 4% of the sample, which has over 50,000 distinct CDR3 sequences, around 34% seen once. As regards this clonotype: The missing conserved phenylalanine or tryptophan at the end of this CDR3 makes a read error likely.

The chain combines TRBV28 with TRBJ2-5, with a weak D call TRBD2 (5 bases). The receptor was isolated from a human donor in good health. Some libraries in this study had Jurkat cell RNA spiked in. Sequences were obtained from naive CD8+ T cells from blood, with Jurkat cell RNA spiked in. Subset reported: FACS-sorted CD8+CD4-CCR7+CD45RA+ naive T cells. The chain's CDR3 is CASSLYIPPGETQYY. The CDR3 coding sequence is TGTGCCAGCAGTTTATATATCCCCCCGGGGGAGACCCAGTACTAC.